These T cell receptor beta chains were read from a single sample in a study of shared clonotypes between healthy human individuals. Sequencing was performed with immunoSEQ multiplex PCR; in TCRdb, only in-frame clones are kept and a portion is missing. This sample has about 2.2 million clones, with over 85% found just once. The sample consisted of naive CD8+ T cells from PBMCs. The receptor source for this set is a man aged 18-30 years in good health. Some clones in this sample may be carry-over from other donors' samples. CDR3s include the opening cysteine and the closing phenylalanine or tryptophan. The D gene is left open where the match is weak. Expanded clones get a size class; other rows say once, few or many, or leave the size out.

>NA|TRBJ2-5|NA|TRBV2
CASSEIYISQETQYF
TGTGCCAGCAGTGAAATATACATCAGCCAAGAGACCCAGTACTTC
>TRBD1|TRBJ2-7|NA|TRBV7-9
CASSPRDRGPYEQYF
TGTGCCAGCAGCCCCCGGGACAGGGGGCCCTACGAGCAGTACTTC
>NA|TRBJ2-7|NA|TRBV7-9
CASSLAPGGEQYF
TGTGCCAGCAGCTTAGCTCCCGGGGGCGAGCAGTACTTC
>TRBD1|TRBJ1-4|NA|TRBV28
CASSLPLGTGYEKLFF
TGTGCCAGCAGTCTCCCCCTAGGGACAGGGTATGAAAAACTGTTTTTT
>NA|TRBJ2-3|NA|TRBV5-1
CASSLGDSTDTQYF
TGCGCCAGCAGCCTGGGGGACAGCACAGATACGCAGTATTTT
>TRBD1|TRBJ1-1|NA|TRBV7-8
CASSLSPGGNTEAFF
TGTGCCAGCAGCTTATCTCCAGGGGGGAACACTGAAGCTTTCTTT
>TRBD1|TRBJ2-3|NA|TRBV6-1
CASSEFRGRVDTQYF
TGTGCCAGCAGTGAATTCAGGGGGCGCGTCGATACGCAGTATTTT
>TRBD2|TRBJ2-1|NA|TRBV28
CASSPGTSGRDNEQFF
TGTGCCAGCAGCCCCGGGACTAGCGGGAGGGACAATGAGCAGTTCTTC
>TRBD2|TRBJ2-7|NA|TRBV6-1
CASSEAGSGRGEQYF
TGTGCCAGCAGTGAAGCGGGGAGCGGGAGAGGCGAGCAGTACTTC
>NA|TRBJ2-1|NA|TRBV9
CASSPGAGNEQFF
TGTGCCAGCAGCCCGGGGGCGGGCAATGAGCAGTTCTTC
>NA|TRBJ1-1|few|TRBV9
CASSVVGGNAEAFF
TGTGCCAGCAGCGTAGTGGGAGGGAACGCTGAAGCTTTCTTT
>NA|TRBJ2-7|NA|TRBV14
CASSHYVREQGNYEQYF
TGTGCCAGCAGCCACTACGTAAGAGAACAGGGTAACTACGAGCAGTACTTC
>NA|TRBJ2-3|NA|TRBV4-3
CASSQVEGADTQYF
TGCGCCAGCAGCCAAGTCGAGGGGGCAGATACGCAGTATTTT
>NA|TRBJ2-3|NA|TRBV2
CASSDYSGTDTQYF
TGTGCCAGCAGTGACTACTCCGGCACAGATACGCAGTATTTT
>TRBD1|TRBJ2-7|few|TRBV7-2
CASSAGTGALYEQYF
TGTGCCAGCAGCGCTGGGACAGGGGCCCTCTACGAGCAGTACTTC
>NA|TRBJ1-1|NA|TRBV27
CASSLSRTMNTEAFF
TGTGCCAGCAGTTTATCAAGGACAATGAACACTGAAGCTTTCTTT
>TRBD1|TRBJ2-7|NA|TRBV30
CAWTLGQGYYEQYF
TGTGCCTGGACCCTAGGACAGGGTTACTACGAGCAGTACTTC
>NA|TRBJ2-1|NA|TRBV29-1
CSVDMVEQFF
TGCAGCGTCGATATGGTTGAGCAGTTCTTC
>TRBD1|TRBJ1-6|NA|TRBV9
CASSPRDSGSLHF
TGTGCCAGCAGTCCCCGGGACAGTGGGTCCCTCCACTTT
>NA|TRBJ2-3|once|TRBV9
CASSVVAGLSTDTQYF
TGTGCCAGCAGCGTAGTGGCGGGGTTAAGCACAGATACGCAGTATTTT
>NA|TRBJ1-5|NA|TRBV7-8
CASSLERAYSNQPQHF
TGTGCCAGCAGCTTAGAGAGGGCCTATAGCAATCAGCCCCAGCATTTT
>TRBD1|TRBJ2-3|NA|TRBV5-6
CASSLTGTGTTDTQYF
TGTGCCAGCAGCTTGACCGGGACAGGGACCACAGATACGCAGTATTTT
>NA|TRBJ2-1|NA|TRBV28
CASSTPWKGNEQFF
TGTGCCAGCAGTACCCCCTGGAAGGGCAATGAGCAGTTCTTC
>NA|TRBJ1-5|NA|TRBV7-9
CASSPQDSNQPQHF
TGTGCCAGCAGCCCGCAGGATAGCAATCAGCCCCAGCATTTT
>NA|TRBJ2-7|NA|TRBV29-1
CSVGGGDTYEQYF
TGCAGCGTTGGAGGCGGAGACACCTACGAGCAGTACTTC
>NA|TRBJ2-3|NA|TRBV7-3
CASSLTAGDTDTQYF
TGTGCCAGCAGCTTAACCGCGGGTGACACAGATACGCAGTATTTT
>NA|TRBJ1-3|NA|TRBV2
CASREGGWSGNTIYF
TGTGCCAGCAGGGAAGGGGGGTGGTCTGGAAACACCATATATTTT